These 16 T cell receptor beta chains originate from one sample sequenced in a study of regulatory T cells in long-lasting Graves disease. Described time point: newly diagnosed GD, antithyroid drugs for less than 3 months. Making the TCR library involved RNA that had been extracted from PBMCs. HTBI primers from iRepertoire and Arm-PCR of CDR3 regions yielded the TCR beta libraries. TCRdb analysed the multiplex PCR reads with MiXCR anew, one entry per CDR3 protein. This table holds about 350,000 distinct CDR3 sequences, around 15% found once. The data were also submitted as part of a second study, on T cells in Graves' hyperthyroidism and ophthalmopathy.

Sequencing was performed on peripheral blood mononuclear cells (PBMCs), taken at new diagnosis, from a patient treated with antithyroid drugs. These TCRs come from a woman between 18 and 29 years old with Graves disease.

The chain employs TRBV4-1 and TRBJ2-3; D is uncertain. Trimming removed 0 bases at V and 2 bases at J, with 6 bases between. CDR3 size: 14 residues. Germline CDR1 MGHRA, CDR2 YSYEKL. The CDR3 region is CASSQELPTDTQYF. CDR3 nucleotide sequence: TGCGCCAGCAGCCAAGAATTACCCACAGATACGCAGTATTTT.

This clonotype has ten or more counts. The gene calls are TRBV28 and TRBJ2-5; D not resolved. V lost 5 bases, J lost 2 bases, and 12 bases lay in between. Per the germline V gene, CDR1 is MDHEN and CDR2 is SYDVKM. CDR3 length: 14 residues. In DNA form, the CDR3 reads TGTGCCAGCAGTAGCCTCGGCGGACAAGAGACCCAGTACTTC. Protein: CASSSLGGQETQYF.

V gene TRBV6-1 combines with J gene TRBJ2-2; the D gene is possibly TRBD1 (5 bases). From germline, CDR1 is MNHNS and CDR2 SASEGT. Trimming cost V 5 bases and J 2 bases, with 12 bases left between them. This CDR3 has 15 amino acids. CDR3 residues: CASSRQSSNTGELFF. Here the CDR3 DNA reads TGTGCCAGCAGTCGACAGTCGTCTAACACCGGGGAGCTGTTTTTT.

The chain combines TRBV10-3 with TRBJ1-1; the D gene is possibly TRBD1 (6 bases). CDR1 is ENHRY and CDR2 is SYGVKD in the germline V gene. Between the trimmed V and J ends, which lost 7 bases and 0 bases, there was a span of 9 bases. The CDR3 extends over 13 amino acids. CDR3 in amino acids: CAITDRMNTEAFF. The CDR3 nucleotides read TGTGCCATCACCGACAGGATGAACACTGAAGCTTTCTTT.

This clonotype appeared a few times. The rearrangement uses TRBV7-2 and TRBJ2-5; 7 bases fit TRBD1. With 5 bases clipped from V and 3 bases from J, the junction kept 9 bases outside the gene matches. The CDR3 totals 15 residues. CDR1 is SGHTA and CDR2 is FQGNSA in the germline V gene. CDR3: CASSQTGTEKETQYF. CDR3 nucleotide sequence: TGTGCCAGCAGCCAGACTGGGACAGAGAAAGAGACCCAGTACTTC.

This clonotype was seen repeatedly, ten times or more. The chain uses TRBV11-3 and TRBJ2-5, with 13 bases fitting TRBD2. The CDR3 spans 18 residues. Looked up from germline, CDR1 is SGHNT and CDR2 is YENEEA. J gave up 0 bases and V 5 bases, and 9 bases lay outside the gene matches. The CDR3 spells CASSTGLAGAQYQETQYF. CDR3 DNA: TGTGCCAGCAGCACAGGACTAGCGGGGGCCCAGTACCAAGAGACCCAGTACTTC.

In its sample, this clonotype was seen many times. V gene TRBV28 combines with J gene TRBJ2-7; the D gene is possibly TRBD1 (6 bases). Trimming left V 3 bases short and J 4 bases short, with 13 bases between. The CDR3 is 14 amino acids. In germline, CDR1 is MDHEN, CDR2 SYDVKM. Written as DNA, the CDR3 is TGTGCCAGCAGTTTTGGCAGGGGTGGGTACGAGCAGTACTTC. This codes for CASSFGRGGYEQYF.

Many counts were recorded for this clonotype. The CDR3 DNA follows: TGTGCCAGCAGGGAGACGGGGAACTCCTACGAGCAGTACTTC. Its protein product is CASRETGNSYEQYF. V usage is TRBV28 and J usage is TRBJ2-7; the D gene is possibly TRBD2 (5 bases). From germline, CDR1 is MDHEN and CDR2 SYDVKM. The CDR3 is made up of 14 amino acids. V was shortened by 6 bases and J by 0 bases, with 12 bases between the two germline ends.

Comments on this clonotype: Being one base from a much bigger clone, this may be a read error. This chain links TRBV2 with TRBJ2-7; 7 bases fit TRBD2. V gave up 6 bases and J gave up 3 bases; unmatched junction bases: 2. The CDR3 has 12 amino acids. The germline CDR1 and CDR2 sequences are SNHLY and FYNNEI. DNA of the CDR3: TGTGCCAGCAGAACTAGCGACTACGAGCAGTACTTC. Residues: CASRTSDYEQYF.

This chain uses TRBV20-1 with TRBJ1-4, with TRBD1 matching over 10 bases. The length of the CDR3 is 13 residues. V lost 6 bases, J lost 7 bases, and 5 bases stayed unmatched. Germline-derived CDR1 and CDR2 are DFQATT and SNEGSKA (reference sequence). The CDR3 loop reads CSAPDRGTEKLFF. The CDR3 coding sequence is TGCAGTGCCCCGGACAGGGGGACTGAAAAACTGTTTTTT.

This clonotype was seen only a few times. The chain is built from TRBV15 and TRBJ2-1; the D gene could be TRBD1 or TRBD2 (5 bases each). V shed 3 bases and J shed 4 bases, with 16 bases lying between them. CDR1 and CDR2 (germline): LNHNV, YYDKDF (reference sequence). The CDR3 spans 16 residues. CDR3 DNA sequence: TGTGCCACCAGCAGGGGTCGGGACCCTTCATACAATGAGCAGTTCTTC. Translation: CATSRGRDPSYNEQFF.

Only a few counts were recorded for this clonotype. The final CDR3 position lacks the conserved phenylalanine or tryptophan, pointing to a likely read error. The chain employs TRBV10-1 and TRBJ1-1; no definite D call. The V and J ends lost 5 bases and 1 base respectively, with 8 bases between them. The germline CDR1 and CDR2 sequences are WNHNN and SYGVQD (reference sequence). The CDR3 consists of 13 residues. The CDR3 spells CASSSKPNTEAFY. The CDR3 region has the DNA TGCGCCAGCAGTTCGAAGCCGAACACTGAAGCTTTCTAT.

This clonotype was observed a few times. The chain uses TRBV28 and TRBJ1-3, with D unclear. The germline CDR1 and CDR2 sequences are MDHEN and SYDVKM. There are 13 residues in the CDR3. V dropped 8 bases and J dropped 4 bases, with 12 bases sitting between them. The CDR3 DNA is TGTGCCAGCTGTGAGGCGTCAGGAAACACCATATATTTT. Protein: CASCEASGNTIYF.

The table lists this clonotype with a few counts. The chain carries TRBV7-9 and TRBJ2-3; D possibly corresponds to TRBD1 (5 bases). The CDR3 has 15 amino acids. CDR1 is SEHNR and CDR2 is FQNEAQ in the germline V gene (reference sequence). Trimming pared 7 bases from V and 0 bases from J, leaving 14 bases between. Written as DNA, the CDR3 is TGTGCCAGCACCGTCGGACACTATAGCACAGATACGCAGTATTTT. This encodes CASTVGHYSTDTQYF.

The rearrangement links TRBV7-2 to TRBJ1-6, with D uncertain. This CDR3 has 14 amino acids. The V and J ends lost 3 bases and 7 bases respectively, with 10 bases between them. Germline V lookup: CDR1 SGHTA, CDR2 FQGNSA. The CDR3 loop reads CASSFPVKNSPLHF. The DNA for the CDR3 is TGTGCCAGCAGCTTCCCTGTGAAAAATTCACCCCTCCACTTT.

The chain employs TRBV20-1 and TRBJ2-1; TRBD2 aligns across 11 bases. The CDR3 extends over 17 amino acids. The J segment lost 6 bases and the V segment lost 0 bases, leaving 10 bases of the junction unmatched. CDR1 and CDR2 from the germline V gene are DFQATT and SNEGSKA (reference sequence). CDR3 loop: CSARDLNSGRDSNEQFF. CDR3 nucleotides: TGCAGTGCTAGAGATCTCAATAGCGGGAGGGATTCCAATGAGCAGTTCTTC.